This T cell receptor (beta chain) is from a study of tumor-infiltrating lymphocytes in primary liver carcinoma. V lost 4 bases and J lost 7, with 21 bases in between. The CDR3 sequence is 15 residues long. Germline V lookup: CDR1 SQVTM, CDR2 ANQGSEA. It was unsorted whole blood that yielded blood RNA, and germline DNA was also extracted. The investigators made TCR beta cDNA from approximately 0.5 ug total RNA, using a constant-region primer. Slightly modified ARM-PCR, run as three nested multiplex PCR rounds, produced the TCR beta libraries. Amplification in the first two PCR rounds was performed using TRBV1-TRBV30 forward primers and a C-beta reverse primer for 10 cycles each. Each CDR3 protein gets one entry after TCRdb re-called the multiplex PCR reads with MiXCR. The sample lists about 310,000 distinct CDR3 sequences; around three fifths were seen once.

The sequenced sample consisted of peripheral blood. The chain combines TRBV29-1 with TRBJ2-3; a possible D gene is TRBD2 (5 bases). The receptor's source is a woman under 40 with primary liver carcinoma and hepatitis B virus infection. In DNA, the CDR3 is TGCAGCGTTGGGGATCAGGAGGCGCTGGCGAATACGCAGTATTTT. Protein sequence: CSVGDQEALANTQYF.